A single sample is the source of the 8 T cell receptor beta chains below, sequenced in a study of blood T cell repertoires in COVID-19. This table comes from immunoSEQ multiplex PCR, and its TCRdb copy is limited to in-frame clones, with some not included. This table holds about 270,000 clones, 75% to 90% found once. Sequencing was carried out using PBMCs or T cells enriched from blood (not recorded which). The receptors come from a woman aged 18-29 years who had recovered from COVID-19.

The chain recombines TRBV19 with TRBJ1-1; 8 bases match TRBD1. Trimming cost V 3 bases and J 1 base; bases outside gene matches: 1. Germline V gene lookup returns CDR1 LNHDA and CDR2 SQIVND (reference sequence). This CDR3 has 14 residues. CDR3 sequence (DNA): TGTGCCAGTAGTATGGGACAGGAGAACACTGAAGCTTTCTTT. This encodes CASSMGQENTEAFF.

This clone was detected only a few times. The chain is built from TRBV5-1 and TRBJ2-7; 15 nucleotides agree with TRBD2. V lost 3 bases to trimming and J lost 3 bases; unmatched junction nucleotides: 7. Germline-derived CDR1 and CDR2 are SGHRS and YFSETQ. The CDR3 is 17 residues long. The CDR3 reads CASSWGLAGGIIYEQYF. CDR3 sequence (DNA): TGCGCCAGCAGCTGGGGACTAGCGGGGGGCATAATCTACGAGCAGTACTTC. Full variable domain (rest looked up from reference TRBV5-1 and TRBJ2-7): KAGVTQTPRYLIKTRGQQVTLSCSPISGHRSVSWYQQTPGQGLQFLFEYFSETQRNKGNFPGRFSGRQFSNSRSEMNVSTLELGDSALYLCASSWGLAGGIIYEQYFGPGTRLTVT.

The chain couples TRBV9 to TRBJ2-5; 10 nucleotides align to TRBD2. CDR3 size: 19 residues. J was trimmed by 1 base and V by 4 bases; bases with no gene match: 16. CDR1 SGDLS and CDR2 YYNGEE come from the germline V gene. CDR3 amino acids: CASSPPRVLAGATQETQYF. CDR3 coding DNA: TGTGCCAGCAGCCCCCCGAGGGTCCTAGCGGGGGCGACCCAAGAGACCCAGTACTTC.

The chain links TRBV12-3 or TRBV12-4 to TRBJ1-1; 7 bases fit TRBD1. The V segment lost 2 bases and the J segment 4 bases; nucleotides outside the gene matches: 1. The CDR3 totals 13 residues. As DNA, the CDR3 is TGTGCCAGCAGTTTAAGGGGGCGCACTGAAGCTTTCTTT. It is translated as CASSLRGRTEAFF.

The genes are TRBV6-5 and TRBJ2-7; D is perhaps TRBD2 (5 bases). Trimming left V 11 bases short and J 0 bases short, with 17 bases between. Germline V gene sequence: CDR1 MNHEY, CDR2 SVGAGI. The CDR3 extends over 14 amino acids. The CDR3 is CAGGRTGSSYEQYF. The CDR3 DNA sequence: TGTGCCGGCGGCCGGACGGGAAGCTCCTACGAGCAGTACTTC.

V usage is TRBV4-1 and J usage is TRBJ2-2; the D is unclear. There are 17 residues in the CDR3. Germline V gene lookup returns CDR1 MGHRA and CDR2 YSYEKL. Between the trimmed V and J ends, which lost 0 bases and 5 bases, there was a span of 16 bases. The CDR3 DNA reads TGCGCCAGCAGCCAAGACCCTTCCAGTTTGTATACCGGGGAGCTGTTTTTT. This sequence encodes CASSQDPSSLYTGELFF.

The chain uses TRBV15 and TRBJ1-5, with D possibly matching TRBD1 (6 bases). The CDR3 spans 15 residues. The germline CDR1 and CDR2 sequences are LNHNV and YYDKDF (reference sequence). The V and J ends lost 3 bases and 0 bases respectively, with 9 bases between them. This CDR3 reads CATSRQGHSNQPQHF. The CDR3 DNA reads TGTGCCACCAGCAGGCAGGGACATAGCAATCAGCCCCAGCATTTT. Complete variable domain (other parts from reference TRBV15 and TRBJ1-5): DAMVIQNPRYQVTQFGKPVTLSCSQTLNHNVMYWYQQKSSQAPKLLFHYYDKDFNNEADTPDNFQSRRPNTSFCFLDIRSPGLGDTAMYLCATSRQGHSNQPQHFGDGTRLSIL.

The genes are TRBV14 and TRBJ1-1; tentative D call: TRBD1 (5 bases). From germline, CDR1 is SGHDN and CDR2 FVKESK. The length of the CDR3 is 12 residues. V was pared by 4 bases and J by 11 bases, with 14 bases between. DNA for the CDR3: TGTGCCAGCAGCCTGCACCGGGGGGTGGCTTTCTTT. Residues: CASSLHRGVAFF.